Presented here are 22 T cell receptor beta chains from one specimen sequenced in a study of glioma-infiltrating T cells after dendritic cell vaccination. Time point: after dendritic cell vaccination, including at tumor progression/relapse. Libraries were prepared by immunoSEQ multiplex PCR; TCRdb keeps only in-frame clonotypes and omits some of them. The profile shows 100,000 or so clones, 90% of them singletons. The sequences come from blood, collected after dendritic cell vaccination. The receptors derive from a human donor with glioblastoma.

The rearrangement uses TRBV19 and TRBJ1-6; no clear D gene. CDR1 is LNHDA, CDR2 SQIVND, per germline (reference sequence). CDR3 length: 12 residues. Trimming shortened V by 4 bases and J by 8 bases, and 6 bases separated the two germline ends. CDR3 in DNA: TGTGCCAGTAGTACTCAGGATTCACCCCTCCACTTT. The encoded protein is CASSTQDSPLHF.

The rearrangement uses TRBV27 and TRBJ2-1; weak D call: TRBD2 (5 bases). Germline V gene lookup returns CDR1 MNHEY and CDR2 SMNVEV (reference sequence). This CDR3 has 11 residues. V was clipped by 4 bases and J by 10 bases, with 8 bases between them. This CDR3 is CASSYRGEQFF. The DNA for the CDR3 is TGTGCCAGCAGTTACCGCGGGGAGCAGTTCTTC.

This chain links TRBV28 with TRBJ1-5; the D gene is possibly TRBD1 (5 bases). The V and J ends lost 5 bases and 0 bases respectively, with 14 bases between them. Germline V lookup: CDR1 MDHEN, CDR2 SYDVKM. This CDR3 region has 16 residues. The chain's CDR3 is CASSQTARLSNQPQHF. The DNA of the CDR3 is TGTGCCAGCAGTCAGACAGCCCGACTTAGCAATCAGCCCCAGCATTTT.

V is TRBV5-1 and J is TRBJ1-2, with 8 positions matching TRBD1. The length of the CDR3 is 15 residues. V shed 4 bases, J shed 7 bases, and the junction held 12 bases outside the gene matches. Per the germline V gene, CDR1 is SGHRS and CDR2 is YFSETQ. The CDR3 here is CASSLGTGTRGGYTF. Written as DNA, the CDR3 is TGCGCCAGCAGCCTCGGGACAGGCACCAGGGGTGGCTACACCTTC. Full variable domain (rest looked up from reference TRBV5-1 and TRBJ1-2): KAGVTQTPRYLIKTRGQQVTLSCSPISGHRSVSWYQQTPGQGLQFLFEYFSETQRNKGNFPGRFSGRQFSNSRSEMNVSTLELGDSALYLCASSLGTGTRGGYTFGSGTRLTVV.

J is TRBJ2-7 and V is TRBV11-2, with 11 bases lining up with TRBD2. The germline gives CDR1 SGHAT, CDR2 FQNNGV. The CDR3 has 16 residues. V trimming: 2 bases; J trimming: 0 bases; junction bases outside the gene matches: 3. The CDR3 protein is CASSLPLAGGSYEQYF. CDR3 DNA: TGTGCCAGCAGCTTACCCCTAGCGGGAGGCTCCTACGAGCAGTACTTC.

The sample holds one count of this clone. The J gene is TRBJ2-5, the V gene TRBV4-1; maybe TRBD1 (6 bases). Trimming shortened V by 3 bases and J by 7 bases, and 9 bases separated the two germline ends. Germline values: CDR1 MGHRA, CDR2 YSYEKL. This CDR3 has 12 residues. This CDR3 reads CASSQVGGTQYF. Here the CDR3 DNA reads TGCGCCAGCAGCCAGGTAGGGGGGACCCAGTACTTC.

This chain joins TRBV18 and TRBJ1-4, with a weak D call TRBD1 (5 bases). V lost 3 bases to trimming and J lost 4 bases, with 12 bases between them. CDR1 KGHSH and CDR2 LQKENI come from the germline V gene. This CDR3 comprises 15 residues. The chain's CDR3 is CASSPGGLNNEKLFF. The DNA for the CDR3 is TGTGCCAGCTCACCCGGGGGATTGAATAATGAAAAACTGTTTTTT.

The rearrangement uses TRBV6-1 and TRBJ1-2; maybe TRBD1 (5 bases). This CDR3 has 13 amino acids. Trimming took off 4 bases at V and 7 bases at J, with 13 bases between the two ends. In germline, CDR1 is MNHNS, CDR2 SASEGT. The CDR3 sequence is CASSGQGMVGYTF. DNA for the CDR3: TGTGCCAGCAGTGGGCAGGGTATGGTTGGCTACACCTTC.

This chain links TRBV9 with TRBJ2-7; D not resolved. The CDR3 runs 12 residues. Trimming took off 2 bases at V and 6 bases at J, with 9 bases between the two ends. The germline gives CDR1 SGDLS, CDR2 YYNGEE. The chain's CDR3 is CASSVGTGEQYF. The CDR3 coding sequence is TGTGCCAGCAGCGTCGGTACTGGCGAGCAGTACTTC.

This clone was observed once. The chain has TRBV6-5 and TRBJ1-2; TRBD1 agrees at 8 bases. V lost 2 bases and J lost 3; bases outside the gene matches: 5. CDR1 and CDR2 from the germline V gene are MNHEY and SVGAGI. The CDR3 has 15 amino acids. Written as DNA, the CDR3 is TGTGCCAGCAGTTACCGAGGACAGGGTTACTATGGCTACACCTTC. Translation gives CASSYRGQGYYGYTF.

The chain links TRBV11-3 to TRBJ2-5; D is undetermined. V lost 2 bases to trimming and J lost 5 bases, with 12 bases between them. The germline CDR1 and CDR2 sequences are SGHNT and YENEEA. This CDR3 has 14 residues. CDR3 residues: CASSLLERMETQYF. CDR3 nucleotides: TGTGCCAGCAGCTTACTTGAGAGGATGGAGACCCAGTACTTC.

This clone was counted a few times. This same CDR3 is encoded by further DNA sequences in the sample. The chain links TRBV9 to TRBJ1-5; TRBD1 is a possible D gene (5 bases). The germline gives CDR1 SGDLS, CDR2 YYNGEE. V lost 2 bases and J lost 3, with 9 bases in between. The CDR3 is 14 residues long. The CDR3 loop reads CASSVGTANQPQHF. In DNA form, the CDR3 reads TGTGCCAGCAGCGTCGGGACTGCCAATCAGCCCCAGCATTTT. The complete variable domain, with remaining parts taken from reference TRBV9 and TRBJ1-5, reads DSGVTQTPKHLITATGQRVTLRCSPRSGDLSVYWYQQSLDQGLQFLIQYYNGEERAKGNILERFSAQQFPDLHSELNLSSLELGDSALYFCASSVGTANQPQHFGDGTRLSIL.

V gene TRBV18 combines with J gene TRBJ1-2, with D perhaps TRBD1 (6 bases). Germline V CDR1 and CDR2: KGHSH, LQKENI. The CDR3 consists of 14 residues. V was clipped by 2 bases and J by 2 bases, with 9 bases between them. In DNA form, the CDR3 reads TGTGCCAGCTCACCAGCGGACAGCAACTATGGCTACACCTTC. Translating it yields CASSPADSNYGYTF.

With respect to this clone: In the same sample, other DNA sequences code for this CDR3. The V and J genes are TRBV28 and TRBJ1-2; D uncertain. V shed 3 bases and J shed 5 bases, with 7 bases lying between them. The CDR3 contains 12 residues. Germline CDR1 is MDHEN and CDR2 is SYDVKM. In DNA form, the CDR3 reads TGTGCCAGCAGTTTGAGAGGATATGGCTACACCTTC. Translated: CASSLRGYGYTF.

The rearrangement joins TRBV2 to TRBJ1-4, with D perhaps TRBD1 (6 bases). This CDR3 region has 15 residues. The V gene's germline CDR1 is SNHLY and CDR2 FYNNEI. V dropped 3 bases and J dropped 5 bases, with 13 bases sitting between them. This CDR3 is CASSEARGGNEKLFF. DNA for the CDR3: TGTGCCAGCAGTGAGGCCCGGGGGGGCAATGAAAAACTGTTTTTT.

V is TRBV2 and J is TRBJ1-3; weak D call: TRBD1 (5 bases). CDR3 length equals 16 residues. V lost 4 bases and J lost 0, with 13 bases in between. Germline V gives CDR1 SNHLY, CDR2 FYNNEI. CDR3: CASSARTPNSGNTIYF. Written as DNA, the CDR3 is TGTGCCAGCAGTGCCCGGACACCAAACTCTGGAAACACCATATATTTT.

This clone has only a few counts. This chain joins TRBV5-4 and TRBJ1-1; 10 bases fit TRBD1. The length of the CDR3 is 14 residues. CDR1 is SGHNT, CDR2 YYREEE, per germline (reference sequence). The ends lost 3 bases at V and 6 bases at J; junction bases unmatched: 5. CDR3 protein: CASSSTGGAPEAFF. In nucleotides, the CDR3 is TGTGCCAGCAGCTCGACAGGGGGCGCGCCTGAAGCTTTCTTT.

This sequence joins TRBV2 and TRBJ2-7; 7 nucleotides line up with TRBD2. The CDR3 loop spans 12 amino acids. Germline CDR1 is SNHLY and CDR2 is FYNNEI. Trimming took 7 bases from V and 7 from J; bases not matched to a gene: 7. The DNA for the CDR3 is TGTGCCAGCAAGGGAGGGCCGAGGGAGCAGTACTTC. It yields the protein CASKGGPREQYF.

This chain links TRBV4-1 with TRBJ1-5, with TRBD1 matching 10 bases. V dropped 0 bases and J dropped 5; count of bases not matched to a gene: 10. The length of the CDR3 is 18 residues. Germline CDR1 is MGHRA and CDR2 is YSYEKL. CDR3 sequence (DNA): TGCGCCAGCAGCCAAGAGGCTTCGGACAGGGGGTATTATCAGCCCCAGCATTTT. Its translation is CASSQEASDRGYYQPQHF.

This clone was seen once. The CDR3 protein is CASRRPGTGNTEAFF. The CDR3 coding sequence is TGTGCCAGCAGACGACCTGGGACAGGGAACACTGAAGCTTTCTTT. This sequence joins TRBV11-2 and TRBJ1-1; 8 bases fit TRBD1. V gave up 6 bases and J gave up 1 base; unmatched junction bases: 7. The CDR3 length is 15 residues. Germline values: CDR1 SGHAT, CDR2 FQNNGV.

The V call is TRBV15, the J call TRBJ2-7, with D possibly being TRBD2 (7 bases). Trimming stripped 8 bases from V and 6 bases from J, with 20 bases between. This CDR3 contains 14 residues. Germline V lookup: CDR1 LNHNV, CDR2 YYDKDF (reference sequence). The CDR3 DNA reads as TGTGCCACCGCGGGGAGGGGGAGGGCCGGCGAGCAGTACTTC. Its protein is CATAGRGRAGEQYF.

A single count supports this clone. The chain recombines TRBV2 with TRBJ2-5, with 12 bases lining up with TRBD1. TRBJ2-7 explains the end of the DNA better; the J call may be wrong. This CDR3 has 14 residues. CDR1 and CDR2 from the germline V gene are SNHLY and FYNNEI. CDR3 amino acids: CASMGTGGYYEQYF. CDR3 DNA: TGTGCCAGCATGGGGACAGGGGGCTATTACGAGCAGTACTTC.